This T cell receptor (beta chain) derives from a study of blood T cell repertoires in COVID-19. At the level of the study: There were acute and convalescent COVID-19 samples, and they came from the United States, Italy and Spain.

The CDR3 covers 13 residues. Trimming pared 7 bases from V and 4 bases from J, leaving 11 bases between. CDR1 and CDR2 from the germline V gene are SQVTM and ANQGSEA. In the original processing: Reference gene primers were amplified, and this amplification served to estimate nucleated cell counts. The protocol was immunoSEQ multiplex PCR, while the TCRdb copy is restricted to in-frame clones and leaves out a portion. That table gives V, J and clone size, and the DNA gave D and trimming. The table includes 200,000 to 250,000 clones, roughly 77% detected once. Participants had their cohort set by participant-reported clinical history. Two consecutive negative NP/OP PCR tests, clearance, or resolved symptoms defined Cohort 3 recovery.

This receptor was taken from a man aged 35 to 55 who had recovered from COVID-19. The chain uses TRBV29-1 and TRBJ2-6; D unresolved. Sequencing was done on a sample of PBMCs or T cells enriched from blood (not recorded which). The CDR3 is CSGYSVGANVLTF. CDR3 DNA sequence: TGCAGCGGTTACAGTGTAGGGGCCAACGTCCTGACTTTC.